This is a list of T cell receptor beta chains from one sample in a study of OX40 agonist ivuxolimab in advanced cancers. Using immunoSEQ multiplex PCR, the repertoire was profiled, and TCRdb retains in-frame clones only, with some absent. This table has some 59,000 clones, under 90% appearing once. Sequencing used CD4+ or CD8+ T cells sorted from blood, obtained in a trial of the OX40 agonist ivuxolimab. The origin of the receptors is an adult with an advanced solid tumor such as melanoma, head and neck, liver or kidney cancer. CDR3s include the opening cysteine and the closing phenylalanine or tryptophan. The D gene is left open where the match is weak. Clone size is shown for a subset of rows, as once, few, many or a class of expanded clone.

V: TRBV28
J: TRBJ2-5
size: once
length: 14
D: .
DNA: TGTGCCAGCAGTCCTCTTTACCAGGGGGAGACCCAGTACTTC
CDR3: CASSPLYQGETQYF

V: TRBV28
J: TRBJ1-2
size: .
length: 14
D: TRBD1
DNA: TGTGCCAGCAGCACACCGACAGGGGAATATGGCTACACCTTC
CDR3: CASSTPTGEYGYTF

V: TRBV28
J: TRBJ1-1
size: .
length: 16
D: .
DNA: TGTGCCAGCAGCCCCTCGTTGGGGGCCGGGGGCACTGAAGCTTTCTTT
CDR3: CASSPSLGAGGTEAFF

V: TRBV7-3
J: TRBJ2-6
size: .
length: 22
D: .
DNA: TGTGCCAGCAGCTTATTCAGCCCGTTAACAGAAATAAAGAACTCTGGGGCCAACGTCCTGACTTTC
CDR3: CASSLFSPLTEIKNSGANVLTF

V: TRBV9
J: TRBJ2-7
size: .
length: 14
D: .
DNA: TGTGCCAGCAGCGTCGATTCGGGGAGATACGAGCAGTACTTC
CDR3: CASSVDSGRYEQYF

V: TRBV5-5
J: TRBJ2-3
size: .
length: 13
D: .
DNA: TGTGCCAGCAGGGGCGGGAGCACAGATACGCAGTATTTT
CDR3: CASRGGSTDTQYF

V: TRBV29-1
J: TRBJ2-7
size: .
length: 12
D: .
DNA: TGCAGCGTTGTAGGGTCGGGCTACGAGCAGTACTTC
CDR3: CSVVGSGYEQYF

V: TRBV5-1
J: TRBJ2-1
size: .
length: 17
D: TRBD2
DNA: TGCGCCAGCAGCTTGTCCCCGCTAGCGGGGGGCAGGAATGAGCAGTTCTTC
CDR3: CASSLSPLAGGRNEQFF

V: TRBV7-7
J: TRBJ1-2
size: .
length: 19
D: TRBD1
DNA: TGTGCTAGCAGCTTAACGCAACTCGTGGACAGGGTACCAAACTATGGCTACACCTTC
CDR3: CASSLTQLVDRVPNYGYTF

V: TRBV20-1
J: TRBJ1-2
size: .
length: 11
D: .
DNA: TGCAGTGCTAGAGAACGATATGGCTACACCTTC
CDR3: CSARERYGYTF

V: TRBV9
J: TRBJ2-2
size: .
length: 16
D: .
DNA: TGTGCCAGCAGCGTAGAGGGCGGGGCGAACACCGGGGAGCTGTTTTTT
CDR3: CASSVEGGANTGELFF

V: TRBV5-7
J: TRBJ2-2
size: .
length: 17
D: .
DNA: TGTGCCAGCAGCCCGTTGGGGGCAGGAGGCAACACCGGGGAGCTGTTTTTT
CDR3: CASSPLGAGGNTGELFF

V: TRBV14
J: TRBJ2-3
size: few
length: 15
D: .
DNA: TGTGCCAGCAGCCGTCAGACTATTAGAAAAGATACGCAGTATTTT
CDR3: CASSRQTIRKDTQYF

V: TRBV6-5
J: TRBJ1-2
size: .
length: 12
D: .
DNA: TGTGCCAGCTCCGACACCAACTATGGCTACACCTTC
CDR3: CASSDTNYGYTF

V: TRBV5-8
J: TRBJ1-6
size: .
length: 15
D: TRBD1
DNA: TGTGCCAGCAGCTTGGACAGGGGGCAAAATTCACCCCTCCACTTT
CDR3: CASSLDRGQNSPLHF

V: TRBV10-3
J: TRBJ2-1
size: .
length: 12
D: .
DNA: TGTGCCGCCGGGACAACCTACAATGAGCAGTTCTTC
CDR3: CAAGTTYNEQFF